This T cell receptor beta chain derives from a study of blood T cell repertoires in COVID-19. On the study more broadly: Samples taken during acute and convalescent COVID-19 were collected in the United States, Italy and Spain. In each case, the material was cDNA or gDNA derived from T cells, B-cell-depleted T cells, or PBMCs.

Study processing details: Amplification with reference gene primers provided the estimates of nucleated cell counts. Using immunoSEQ multiplex PCR, the repertoire was profiled, and TCRdb retains in-frame clones only, with some absent. For V, J and clone size, that table is used; D and trimming come from the DNA. The sample carries tens of thousands of clones, 70% to 90% recorded once. The germline V gene has CDR1 GTSNPN and CDR2 SVGIG (reference sequence). The CDR3 spans 12 residues. The ends were cut back, 8 bases at V and 2 bases at J, with 11 bases in the middle. This clone appeared once. The TCR was taken from a man aged 45-65 years with active or convalescent COVID-19. The sample consisted of peripheral blood. The V and J genes are TRBV30 and TRBJ2-3; a possible D gene is TRBD2 (6 bases). DNA of the CDR3: TGTGCCGAGGGGCGGGACACAGATACGCAGTATTTT. Encoded protein: CAEGRDTDTQYF.